This TCR beta chain emerged from a study of T cell repertoires in cytomegalovirus infection. The overall study: The public TCR beta signatures pointed to both CMV infection and matching HLA type.

This clonotype was observed a handful of times. TCRdb fed the reads into MiXCR, producing one record per CDR3 protein. The top ten hold around 2.8% of the sample, which has around 740,000 distinct CDR3 sequences, 35% to 45% seen once. The germline V gene has CDR1 ENHRY and CDR2 SYGVKD. V lost 0 bases to trimming and J lost 0 bases, with 3 bases between them. The CDR3 extends over 15 amino acids. Sequenced: PBMCs. This sequence joins TRBV10-3 and TRBJ2-6; D is unclear. The sequence was collected from a human donor in good health (CMV status not recorded). Some clones in this sample may be carry-over from other donors' samples. The CDR3: CAISESISGANVLTF. The CDR3 region has the DNA TGTGCCATCAGTGAGTCAATCTCTGGGGCCAACGTCCTGACTTTC.